This TCR beta chain was sequenced in a study of T cell responses to AZD1222 COVID-19 vaccine. Broader study findings: Unmutated regions of variants are reportedly targeted by nearly half of spike-specific TCRs. Once two AZD1222 doses were given, Spike-specific TCR breadth and depth went up. The donor cohort was predominantly white British with a female majority, and clonal diversity may have been underestimated.

The V segment lost 5 bases and the J segment 1 base; nucleotides outside the gene matches: 5. The CDR3 loop spans 15 amino acids. CDR1 and CDR2 from the germline V gene are MNHEY and SMNVEV (reference sequence). The study pooled second doses at about 4 or about 12 weeks. This clone came up a few times. What it binds is not known. This table comes from immunoSEQ multiplex PCR, and its TCRdb copy is limited to in-frame clones, with some not included. The sample yields approximately 150,000 clones, 90% to 95% seen once. The TCR originated in an adult who received the AZD1222 COVID-19 vaccine. This chain connects TRBV27 to TRBJ1-1, with TRBD1 matching 9 bases. Here the sequenced sample was peripheral blood, taken 28 days after the second AZD1222 dose. The CDR3 DNA is TGTGCCAGCAGTGAGGGACAGGGTTGGAACACTGAAGCTTTCTTT. As protein: CASSEGQGWNTEAFF.